The 18 T cell receptor beta chains presented below share a single source sample, sequenced in a study of T-cell memory formation after mild COVID-19. TCRdb reprocessed the 5' RACE reads with MiXCR, giving one entry per CDR3 protein. Of tens of thousands of distinct CDR3 sequences listed, approximately 15% are singletons. The sample comprised PBMCs or a T cell subset sorted from them (not recorded which). The receptors here all came from an adult woman who had mild COVID-19 (a few samples of this study predate the infection). Cell type and time point are not known.

CDR3 DNA sequence: TGTGCCAGCAGCCCAAACGTGGGGGTCCAAGAGACCCAGTACTTC. Amino acid sequence: CASSPNVGVQETQYF. The chain carries TRBV5-4 and TRBJ2-5; either TRBD1 or TRBD2 may fit D (5 bases each). CDR1 is SGHNT, CDR2 YYREEE, per germline (reference sequence). V lost 4 bases to trimming and J lost 1 base, with 14 bases between them. There are 15 residues in the CDR3.

This clonotype was observed a few times. The rearrangement joins TRBV12-3 or TRBV12-4 to TRBJ2-3; D possibly corresponds to TRBD2 (5 bases). V lost 4 bases and J 6 bases, leaving 20 bases between the germline ends. CDR3 size: 16 residues. The CDR3 here is CASSSPRTGSTDTQYF. The CDR3 DNA is TGTGCCAGCAGTTCCCCTAGGACTGGCTCCACGGATACGCAGTATTTT.

This chain links TRBV20-1 with TRBJ2-7, with D possibly matching TRBD2 (5 bases). The CDR3 is 14 amino acids. V lost 3 bases and J lost 3, with 15 bases in between. CDR1 DFQATT and CDR2 SNEGSKA come from the germline V gene (reference sequence). The CDR3, as DNA: TGCAGTGCTAGGTTATTAGCGAAGCACTACGAGCAGTACTTC. Its translation is CSARLLAKHYEQYF.

This clonotype has more than one count but fewer than ten. The chain is built from TRBV4-3 and TRBJ1-1; the D is unclear. Trimming shortened V by 0 bases and J by 3 bases, and 20 bases separated the two germline ends. Germline V gene sequence: CDR1 LGHNA, CDR2 YSLEER. The CDR3 contains 18 residues. The CDR3 sequence: CASSQDAQYREDDTEAFF. The CDR3 DNA follows: TGCGCCAGCAGCCAAGATGCTCAGTATAGGGAGGATGACACTGAAGCTTTCTTT.

The chain carries TRBV7-9 and TRBJ2-3, with TRBD2 as a possible D gene (6 bases). The CDR3 runs to 14 residues. The germline gives CDR1 SEHNR, CDR2 FQNEAQ (reference sequence). The ends were cut back, 3 bases at V and 7 bases at J, with 14 bases in the middle. CDR3 DNA sequence: TGTGCCAGCAGCTTCCTGGGGACTCCTAATACGCAGTATTTT. It yields the protein CASSFLGTPNTQYF.

This clonotype was detected only once. The rearrangement joins TRBV10-3 to TRBJ2-3; no clear D. Trimming left V 2 bases short and J 6 bases short, with 9 bases between. Germline assignment: CDR1 ENHRY and CDR2 SYGVKD. This CDR3 contains 13 residues. CDR3 region: CAISEGQADTQYF. In DNA form, the CDR3 reads TGTGCCATCAGTGAGGGTCAGGCGGATACGCAGTATTTT.

This chain uses TRBV6-4 with TRBJ2-2; no definite D call. With 8 bases removed from V and 2 bases from J, the gap between germline ends came to 12 bases. CDR1 and CDR2 from the germline V gene are MRHNA and SNTAGT. This CDR3 comprises 14 residues. In nucleotides, the CDR3 is TGTGCCAGCCCGGACCAGAATAACACCGGGGAGCTGTTTTTT. Its translation is CASPDQNNTGELFF.

The chain has TRBV29-1 and TRBJ2-1; 9 bases map to TRBD2. Per the germline V gene, CDR1 is SQVTM and CDR2 is ANQGSEA. The V segment lost 6 bases and the J segment 8 bases; nucleotides outside the gene matches: 8. There are 13 residues in the CDR3. In nucleotides, the CDR3 is TGCAGCGTCGCCGGGACTAGCCTTCATGAGCAGTTCTTC. It specifies CSVAGTSLHEQFF.

This clonotype was seen a few times. The chain joins TRBV12-3 or TRBV12-4 to TRBJ2-1; D ambiguous. The CDR3 is made up of 15 amino acids. V gave up 7 bases and J gave up 2 bases, with 15 bases separating them. CDR3 DNA: TGTGCCAGCACCGAAGAATCCCGAGCCTACAATGAGCAGTTCTTC. Its protein is CASTEESRAYNEQFF.

Only one count was recorded for this clonotype. V and J are TRBV5-6 and TRBJ1-2; D remains unclear. The germline V gene encodes CDR1 SGHDT and CDR2 YYEEEE. V gave up 0 bases and J gave up 4 bases, with 7 bases separating them. This CDR3 spans 13 amino acids. The CDR3 loop reads CASSLEDSYGYTF. CDR3 nucleotides: TGTGCCAGCAGCTTGGAGGATAGCTATGGCTACACCTTC.

This clonotype showed up just a few times. V and J are TRBV3-1 and TRBJ2-7, with 8 bases identical to TRBD1. Per germline, CDR1 LGHDT and CDR2 YNNKEL (reference sequence). The CDR3 spans 17 residues. With 0 bases clipped from V and 3 bases from J, the junction kept 10 bases outside the gene matches. CDR3 nucleotide sequence: TGTGCCAGCAGCCAAGATATGGGTCCAGGGGGCATCTACGAGCAGTACTTC. It encodes CASSQDMGPGGIYEQYF.

The chain carries TRBV7-9 and TRBJ2-1; TRBD1 aligns across 9 bases. V shed 2 bases and J 9 bases; nucleotides not matched to a gene: 8. This CDR3 has 15 residues. The germline V gene has CDR1 SEHNR and CDR2 FQNEAQ (reference sequence). CDR3 residues: CASSLSPGQGTEQFF. CDR3 coding DNA: TGTGCCAGCAGCTTAAGTCCGGGACAGGGTACTGAGCAGTTCTTC. The full variable domain, in which reference TRBV7-9 and TRBJ2-1 provide the parts outside the CDR3, is DTGVSQNPRHKITKRGQNVTFRCDPISEHNRLYWYRQTLGQGPEFLTYFQNEAQLEKSRLLSDRFSAERPKGSFSTLEIQRTEQGDSAMYLCASSLSPGQGTEQFFGPGTRLTVL.

The V and J genes are TRBV27 and TRBJ2-7; D remains ambiguous. CDR3 length: 10 amino acids. V lost 4 bases, J lost 3 bases, and 1 base lay in between. Germline lookup yields CDR1 MNHEY and CDR2 SMNVEV (reference sequence). CDR3 residues: CASSYYEQYF. Written as DNA, the CDR3 is TGTGCCAGCAGTTACTACGAGCAGTACTTC.

In this sample, this clonotype turned up a few times. CDR3 sequence (DNA): TGTGCCAGCAGTACCCCGGGACTAGCGGGAGACAGGGAGCAGTTCTTC. Its protein is CASSTPGLAGDREQFF. The genes are TRBV6-5 and TRBJ2-1, with 14 bases lining up with TRBD2. Germline CDR1 reads MNHEY; CDR2 reads SVGAGI. Unmatched junction bases numbered 10, after V lost 5 bases and J lost 10 bases. The CDR3 is 16 residues long.

The chain links TRBV5-6 to TRBJ1-5, with 9 bases aligning to TRBD1. The V gene end was trimmed by 4 bases and the J gene end by 4 bases; junction bases not matched to a gene: 3. The CDR3 consists of 14 residues. CDR1 and CDR2 from the germline V gene are SGHDT and YYEEEE. The CDR3 nucleotides read TGTGCCAGCAGCCACGGGACAGGGAATCAGCCCCAGCATTTT. Translating gives CASSHGTGNQPQHF.

This clonotype was detected a few times. The rearrangement joins TRBV12-3 or TRBV12-4 to TRBJ2-7, with 10 bases lining up with TRBD2. This CDR3 region has 14 residues. The V segment lost 6 bases and the J segment 4 bases; nucleotides outside the gene matches: 6. Written as DNA, the CDR3 is TGTGCCAGCAGCCCCTCTAGCGGGAGTTACGAGCAGTACTTC. Translating it yields CASSPSSGSYEQYF.

This clonotype has more than one count but fewer than ten. This chain links TRBV29-1 with TRBJ1-5; no firm D call. CDR1 SQVTM and CDR2 ANQGSEA come from the germline V gene. The V end was cut by 3 bases, the J end by 3 bases, with 6 bases between. CDR3 length equals 12 residues. CDR3 sequence: CSVDQANQPQHF. In nucleotides, the CDR3 is TGCAGCGTTGATCAGGCCAATCAGCCCCAGCATTTT.

Worth noting for this clonotype: A read error may produce the germline difference seen at one junction end. The J gene is TRBJ2-2, the V gene TRBV4-3; D unclear. Per the germline V gene, CDR1 is LGHNA and CDR2 is YSLEER. This CDR3 comprises 15 residues. CDR3 in amino acids: CDSSQDMGWAGELFF. CDR3 nucleotides: TGCGACAGCAGCCAAGATATGGGGTGGGCCGGGGAGCTGTTTTTT.